This T cell receptor (beta chain) comes out of a study of long-term antiretroviral therapy in people with HIV. Comments on this clone: Its specificity is unknown.

Germline V lookup: CDR1 KGHSH, CDR2 LQKENI. V lost 0 bases and J lost 6; bases outside the gene matches: 4. The CDR3 runs to 14 residues. The immunoSEQ assay was v3.0, run at survey level. Here immunoSEQ multiplex PCR was the method, and the copy in TCRdb shows in-frame clones only, minus some. The sample lists 20,000 to 30,000 clones, about four fifths seen once, with approximately 5.1% in the top ten. General observations from the study: Repertoires from HIV showed CDR3 length ranges narrower than those of controls. Participants lacked recorded data on ART adherence, viral resistance or therapy changes.

There were no participants with HIV treated outside the United States. The sequence came from a man aged 30-40 years with HIV. This sample comprised unsorted PBMCs, obtained 0.7 years before starting antiretroviral therapy. This chain links TRBV18 with TRBJ1-2; TRBD1 matches at 7 bases. CDR3 region: CASSPPTGIHGYTF. CDR3 DNA sequence: TGTGCCAGCTCACCACCGACAGGGATTCATGGCTACACCTTC.